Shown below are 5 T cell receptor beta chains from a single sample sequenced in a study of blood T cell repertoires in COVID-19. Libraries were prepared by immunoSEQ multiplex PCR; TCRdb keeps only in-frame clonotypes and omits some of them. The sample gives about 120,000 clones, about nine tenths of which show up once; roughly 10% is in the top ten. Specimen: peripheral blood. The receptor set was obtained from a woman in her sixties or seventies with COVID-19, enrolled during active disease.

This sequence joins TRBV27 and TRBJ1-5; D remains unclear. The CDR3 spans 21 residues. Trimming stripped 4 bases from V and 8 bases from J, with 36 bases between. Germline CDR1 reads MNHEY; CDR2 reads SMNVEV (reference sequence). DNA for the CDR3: TGTGCCAGCAGTTCCCGACCCCCGACGGGATTTCTAATATTCCGTGAAAAGCCCCAGCATTTT. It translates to CASSSRPPTGFLIFREKPQHF.

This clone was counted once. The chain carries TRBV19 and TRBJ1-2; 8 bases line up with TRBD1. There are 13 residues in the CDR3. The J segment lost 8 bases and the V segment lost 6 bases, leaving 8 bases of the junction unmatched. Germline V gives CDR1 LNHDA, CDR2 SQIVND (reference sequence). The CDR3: CASRDRVRWGYTF. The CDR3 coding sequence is TGTGCCAGTAGGGACAGGGTCAGATGGGGCTACACCTTC.

As DNA, the CDR3 is TGTGCCAGCAGCGCGACAGGGCCCACAGATACGCAGTATTTT. Encoded protein: CASSATGPTDTQYF. The chain employs TRBV5-4 and TRBJ2-3, with 7 bases that match TRBD1. This CDR3 has 14 amino acids. Trimming took 4 bases from V and 2 from J; bases not matched to a gene: 4. CDR1 and CDR2 (germline): SGHNT, YYREEE (reference sequence).

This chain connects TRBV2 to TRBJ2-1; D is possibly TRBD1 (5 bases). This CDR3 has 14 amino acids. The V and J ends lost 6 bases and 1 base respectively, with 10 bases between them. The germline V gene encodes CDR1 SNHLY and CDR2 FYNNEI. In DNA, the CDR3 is TGTGCCAGCAGGGACACGACTTCCTACAATGAGCAGTTCTTC. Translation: CASRDTTSYNEQFF.

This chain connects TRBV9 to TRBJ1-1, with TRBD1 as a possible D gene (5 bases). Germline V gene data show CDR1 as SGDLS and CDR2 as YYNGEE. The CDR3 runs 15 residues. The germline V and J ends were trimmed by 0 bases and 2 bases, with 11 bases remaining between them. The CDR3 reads CASSVDVGLNTEAFF. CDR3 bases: TGTGCCAGCAGCGTAGATGTGGGGCTAAACACTGAAGCTTTCTTT.